This T cell receptor beta chain was sequenced during a study of neurological immune-mediated disorders. Overall study findings and caveats: Grouping of repertoires by phylogeny put those of 18 of 34 multiple sclerosis patients into a single related-CDR3 cluster, a possible signature.

This clonotype showed up many times. Its antigen remains unidentified. The CDR3 runs 14 residues. The junction had 4 bases not matched to a gene; V was cut back by 4 bases and J by 2 bases. The germline gives CDR1 SGHRS, CDR2 YFSETQ. The cDNA came from 5'RACE with 10-nucleotide random UMIs. A single record per CDR3 protein comes from TCRdb applying MiXCR to the 5' RACE reads. The profile shows about 65,000 distinct CDR3 sequences, over 4% of them singletons. This TCR was sampled from a man between 45 and 60 years old with multiple sclerosis. Sequencing was performed on PBMCs. The chain recombines TRBV5-1 with TRBJ2-7; 9 positions agree with TRBD1. The CDR3 sequence is CASSPDRGAYEQYF. The CDR3 DNA sequence: TGCGCCAGCAGCCCGGACAGGGGAGCCTACGAGCAGTACTTC.